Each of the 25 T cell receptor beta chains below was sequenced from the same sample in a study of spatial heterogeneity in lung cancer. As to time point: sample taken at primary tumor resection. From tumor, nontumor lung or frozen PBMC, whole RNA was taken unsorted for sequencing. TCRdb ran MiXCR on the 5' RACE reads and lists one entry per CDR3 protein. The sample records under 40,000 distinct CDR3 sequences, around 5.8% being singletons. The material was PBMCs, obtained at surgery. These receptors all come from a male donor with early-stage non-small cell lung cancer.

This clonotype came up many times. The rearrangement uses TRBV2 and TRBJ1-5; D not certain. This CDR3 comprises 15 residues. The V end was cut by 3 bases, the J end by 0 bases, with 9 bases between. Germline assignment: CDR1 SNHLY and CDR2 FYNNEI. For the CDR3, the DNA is TGTGCCAGCAGTGATCATGGCCATAGCAATCAGCCCCAGCATTTT. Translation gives CASSDHGHSNQPQHF.

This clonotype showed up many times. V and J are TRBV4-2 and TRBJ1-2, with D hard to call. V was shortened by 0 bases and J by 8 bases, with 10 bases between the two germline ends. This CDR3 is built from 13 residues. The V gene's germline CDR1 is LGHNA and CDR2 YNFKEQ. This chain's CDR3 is CASSQDSLAGYTF. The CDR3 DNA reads TGTGCCAGCAGCCAAGATAGCCTAGCGGGCTACACCTTC.

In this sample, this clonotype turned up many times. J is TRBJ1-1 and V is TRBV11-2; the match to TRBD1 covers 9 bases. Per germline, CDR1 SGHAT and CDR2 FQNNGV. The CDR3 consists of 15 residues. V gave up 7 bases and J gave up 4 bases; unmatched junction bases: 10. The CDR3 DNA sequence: TGTGCCAGCAAACCCGGGACAGGGTCACGCACTGAAGCTTTCTTT. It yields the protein CASKPGTGSRTEAFF. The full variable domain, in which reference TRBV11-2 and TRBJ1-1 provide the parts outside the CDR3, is EAGVAQSPRYKIIEKRQSVAFWCNPISGHATLYWYQQILGQGPKLLIQFQNNGVVDDSQLPKDRFSAERLKGVDSTLKIQPAKLEDSAVYLCASKPGTGSRTEAFFGQGTRLTVV.

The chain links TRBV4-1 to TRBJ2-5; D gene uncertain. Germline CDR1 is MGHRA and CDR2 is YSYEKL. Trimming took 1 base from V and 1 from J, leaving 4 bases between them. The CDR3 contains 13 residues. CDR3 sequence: CASSQVTQETQYF. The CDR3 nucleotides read TGCGCCAGCAGCCAAGTAACCCAAGAGACCCAGTACTTC.

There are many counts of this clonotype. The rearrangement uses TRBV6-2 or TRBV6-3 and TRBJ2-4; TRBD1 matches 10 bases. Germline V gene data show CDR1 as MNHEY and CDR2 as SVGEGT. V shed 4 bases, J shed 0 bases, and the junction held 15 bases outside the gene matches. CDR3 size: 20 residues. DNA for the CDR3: TGTGCCAGCAGTTCCGACAGGGGGCTCAAACTCTTCCTAGCCAAAAACATTCAGTACTTC. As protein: CASSSDRGLKLFLAKNIQYF.

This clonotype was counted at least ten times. The CDR3 loop is CASSLGGPRDEQFF. DNA of the CDR3: TGTGCCAGCAGTTTGGGGGGGCCTAGGGATGAGCAGTTCTTC. The V and J genes are TRBV6-4 and TRBJ2-1, with D perhaps matching TRBD2 (7 bases). CDR1 is MRHNA, CDR2 SNTAGT, per germline. The CDR3 extends over 14 amino acids. V lost 5 bases, J lost 8 bases, and 16 bases lay in between.

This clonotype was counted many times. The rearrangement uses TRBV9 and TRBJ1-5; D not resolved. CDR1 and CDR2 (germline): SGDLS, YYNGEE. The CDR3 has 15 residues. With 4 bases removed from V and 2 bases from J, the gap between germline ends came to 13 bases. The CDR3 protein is CASSFREWGNQPQHF. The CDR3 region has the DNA TGTGCCAGCAGCTTCCGAGAATGGGGCAATCAGCCCCAGCATTTT.

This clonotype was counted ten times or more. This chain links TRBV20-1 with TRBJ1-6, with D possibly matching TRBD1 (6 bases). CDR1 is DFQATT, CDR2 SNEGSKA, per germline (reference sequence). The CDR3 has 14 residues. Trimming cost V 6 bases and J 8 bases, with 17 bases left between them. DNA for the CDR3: TGCAGTGCCAGGAGGGGGACAAGGGATTCACCCCTCCACTTT. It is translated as CSARRGTRDSPLHF.

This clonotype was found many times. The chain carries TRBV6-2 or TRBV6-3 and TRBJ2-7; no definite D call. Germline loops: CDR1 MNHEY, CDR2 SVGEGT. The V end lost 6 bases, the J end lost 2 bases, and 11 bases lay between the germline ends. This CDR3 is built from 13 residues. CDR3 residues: CASRKAATYEQYF. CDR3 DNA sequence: TGTGCCAGCAGAAAGGCAGCCACCTACGAGCAGTACTTC.

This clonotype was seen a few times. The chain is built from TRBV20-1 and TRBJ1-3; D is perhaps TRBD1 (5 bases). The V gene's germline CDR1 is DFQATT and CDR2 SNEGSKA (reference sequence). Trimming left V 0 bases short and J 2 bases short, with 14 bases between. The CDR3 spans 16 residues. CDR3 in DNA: TGCAGTGCTAGAGATCCGGGGGGGAGAGCTGGAAACACCATATATTTT. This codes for CSARDPGGRAGNTIYF.

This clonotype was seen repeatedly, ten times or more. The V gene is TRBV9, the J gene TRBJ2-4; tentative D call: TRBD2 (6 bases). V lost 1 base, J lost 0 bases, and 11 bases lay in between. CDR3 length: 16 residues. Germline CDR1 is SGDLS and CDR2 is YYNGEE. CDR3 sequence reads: CASSVTWGVAKNIQYF. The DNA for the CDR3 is TGTGCCAGCAGCGTAACGTGGGGGGTAGCCAAAAACATTCAGTACTTC. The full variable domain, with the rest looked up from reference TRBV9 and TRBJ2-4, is DSGVTQTPKHLITATGQRVTLRCSPRSGDLSVYWYQQSLDQGLQFLIQYYNGEERAKGNILERFSAQQFPDLHSELNLSSLELGDSALYFCASSVTWGVAKNIQYFGAGTRLSVL.

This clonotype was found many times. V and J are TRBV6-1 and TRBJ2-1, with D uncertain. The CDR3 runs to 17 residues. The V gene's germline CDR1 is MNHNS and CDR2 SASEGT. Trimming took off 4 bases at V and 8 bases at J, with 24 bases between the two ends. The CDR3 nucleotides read TGTGCCAGCAGTGCCTCCGGTTCTATAAAAGTGAAGGATGAGCAGTTCTTC. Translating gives CASSASGSIKVKDEQFF.

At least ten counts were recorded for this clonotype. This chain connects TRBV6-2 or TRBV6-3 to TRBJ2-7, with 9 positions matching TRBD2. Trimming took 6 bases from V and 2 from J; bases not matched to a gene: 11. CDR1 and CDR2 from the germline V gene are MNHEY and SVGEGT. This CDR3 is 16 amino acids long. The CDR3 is CASSPTGSSGAYEQYF. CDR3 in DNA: TGTGCCAGCAGCCCCACCGGGTCTAGCGGGGCCTACGAGCAGTACTTC.

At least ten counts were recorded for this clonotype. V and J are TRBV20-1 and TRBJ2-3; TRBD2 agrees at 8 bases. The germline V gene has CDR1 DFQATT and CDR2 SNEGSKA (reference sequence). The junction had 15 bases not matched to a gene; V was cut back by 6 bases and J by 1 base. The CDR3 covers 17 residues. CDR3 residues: CSARSGGGHYGTDTQYF. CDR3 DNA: TGCAGTGCAAGAAGTGGCGGGGGGCATTATGGCACAGATACGCAGTATTTT.

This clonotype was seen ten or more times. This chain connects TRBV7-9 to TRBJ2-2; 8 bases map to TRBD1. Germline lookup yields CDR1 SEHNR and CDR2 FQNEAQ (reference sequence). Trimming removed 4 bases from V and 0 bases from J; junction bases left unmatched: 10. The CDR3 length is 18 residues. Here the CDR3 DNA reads TGTGCCAGCAGCTCACCATTTCAGGGGGCGTCGAACACCGGGGAGCTGTTTTTT. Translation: CASSSPFQGASNTGELFF.

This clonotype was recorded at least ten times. The CDR3: CASSDYFYEQYF. The CDR3 DNA sequence: TGTGCCAGCAGTGATTACTTCTACGAGCAGTACTTC. The J gene is TRBJ2-7, the V gene TRBV25-1; D remains unclear. Trimming shortened V by 3 bases and J by 3 bases, and 6 bases separated the two germline ends. The CDR3 has 12 residues. CDR1 is MGHDK and CDR2 is SYGVNS in the germline V gene.

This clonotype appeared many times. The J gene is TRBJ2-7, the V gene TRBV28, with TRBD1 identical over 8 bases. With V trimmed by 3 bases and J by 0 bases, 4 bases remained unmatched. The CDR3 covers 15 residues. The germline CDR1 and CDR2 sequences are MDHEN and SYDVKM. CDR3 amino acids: CASSFPGTGSYEQYF. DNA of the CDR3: TGTGCCAGCAGTTTCCCAGGGACAGGCTCCTACGAGCAGTACTTC.

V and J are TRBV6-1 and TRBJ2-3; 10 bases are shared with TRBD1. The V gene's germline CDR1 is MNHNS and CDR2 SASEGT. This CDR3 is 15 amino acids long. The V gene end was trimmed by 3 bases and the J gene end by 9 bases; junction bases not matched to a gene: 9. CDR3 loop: CASSDHLRQGATQYF. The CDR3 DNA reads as TGTGCCAGCAGTGATCATCTCCGACAGGGGGCAACGCAGTATTTT.

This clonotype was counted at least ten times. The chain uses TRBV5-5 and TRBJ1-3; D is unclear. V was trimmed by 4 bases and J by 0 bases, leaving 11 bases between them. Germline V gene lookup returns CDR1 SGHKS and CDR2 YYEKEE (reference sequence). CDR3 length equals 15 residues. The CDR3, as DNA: TGTGCCAGCAGCGGGTTGTCAGGCTCTGGAAACACCATATATTTT. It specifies CASSGLSGSGNTIYF.

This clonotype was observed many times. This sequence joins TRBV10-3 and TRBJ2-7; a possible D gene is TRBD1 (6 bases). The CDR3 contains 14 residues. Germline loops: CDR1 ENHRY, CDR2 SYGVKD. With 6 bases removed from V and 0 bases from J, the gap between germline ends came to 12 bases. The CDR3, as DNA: TGTGCCATCAGACCCACAGGGTCCTCCTACGAGCAGTACTTC. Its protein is CAIRPTGSSYEQYF.

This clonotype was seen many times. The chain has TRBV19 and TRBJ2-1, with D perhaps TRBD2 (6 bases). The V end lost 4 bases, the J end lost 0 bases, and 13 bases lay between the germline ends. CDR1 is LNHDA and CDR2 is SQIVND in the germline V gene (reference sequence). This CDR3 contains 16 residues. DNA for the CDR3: TGTGCCAGTAGTACATACGCTAGCGTCTCCTACAATGAGCAGTTCTTC. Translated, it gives CASSTYASVSYNEQFF. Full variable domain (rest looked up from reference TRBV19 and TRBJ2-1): DGGITQSPKYLFRKEGQNVTLSCEQNLNHDAMYWYRQDPGQGLRLIYYSQIVNDFQKGDIAEGYSVSREKKESFPLTVTSAQKNPTAFYLCASSTYASVSYNEQFFGPGTRLTVL.

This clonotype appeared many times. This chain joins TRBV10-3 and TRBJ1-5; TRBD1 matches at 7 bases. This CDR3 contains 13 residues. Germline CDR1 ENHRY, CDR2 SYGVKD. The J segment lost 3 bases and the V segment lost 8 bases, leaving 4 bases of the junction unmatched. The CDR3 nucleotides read TGTGCCATCGGCGACAGGGTCAATCAGCCCCAGCATTTT. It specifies CAIGDRVNQPQHF.

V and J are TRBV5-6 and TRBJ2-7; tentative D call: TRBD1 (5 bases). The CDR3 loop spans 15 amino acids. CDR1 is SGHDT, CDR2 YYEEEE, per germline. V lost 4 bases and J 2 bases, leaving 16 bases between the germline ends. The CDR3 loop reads CASSVRTLYTYEQYF. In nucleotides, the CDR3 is TGTGCCAGCAGCGTCAGGACACTGTATACCTACGAGCAGTACTTC.

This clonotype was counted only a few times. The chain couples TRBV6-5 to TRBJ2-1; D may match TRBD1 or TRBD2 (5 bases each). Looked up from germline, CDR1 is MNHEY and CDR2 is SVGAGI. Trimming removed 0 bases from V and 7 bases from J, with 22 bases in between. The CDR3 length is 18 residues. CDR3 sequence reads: CASSYSVGAGLEQNEQFF. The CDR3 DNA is TGTGCCAGCAGTTACTCAGTCGGGGCAGGGCTCGAGCAGAATGAGCAGTTCTTC.

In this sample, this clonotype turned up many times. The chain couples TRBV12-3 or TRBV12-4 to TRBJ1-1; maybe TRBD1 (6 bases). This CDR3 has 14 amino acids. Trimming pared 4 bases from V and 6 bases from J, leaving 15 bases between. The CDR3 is CASSYRAALSEAFF. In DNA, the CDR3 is TGTGCCAGCAGTTACAGGGCCGCCTTATCTGAAGCTTTCTTT.